The 26 T cell receptor beta chains given below trace back to one sample, sequenced in a study of control samples from healthy donors and cancer patients. Sequencing was performed with immunoSEQ multiplex PCR; in TCRdb, only in-frame clones are kept and a portion is missing. The sample includes around 180,000 clones, about 91% of them seen just once. Material: blood. Every receptor here comes from a woman between 35 and 50 years old in good health.

The chain combines TRBV6-5 with TRBJ2-2; D gene uncertain. Trimming removed 6 bases from V and 2 bases from J, with 10 bases in between. This CDR3 has 14 residues. CDR1 and CDR2 from the germline V gene are MNHEY and SVGAGI. The CDR3 region is CASRRLPNTGELFF. CDR3 bases: TGTGCCAGCAGGCGCCTTCCTAACACCGGGGAGCTGTTTTTT.

The chain is built from TRBV5-1 and TRBJ2-2; D possibly corresponds to TRBD1 (6 bases). The CDR3 is made up of 15 amino acids. Germline lookup yields CDR1 SGHRS and CDR2 YFSETQ. The V and J ends lost 4 bases and 2 bases respectively, with 12 bases between them. The CDR3 sequence is CASSLGHLNTGELFF. The CDR3 coding sequence is TGCGCCAGCAGCCTGGGACACCTCAACACCGGGGAGCTGTTTTTT.

The chain employs TRBV29-1 and TRBJ2-1, with TRBD1 as a possible D gene (5 bases). The CDR3 loop spans 13 amino acids. Per germline, CDR1 SQVTM and CDR2 ANQGSEA. Trimming stripped 8 bases from V and 8 bases from J, with 19 bases between. In DNA form, the CDR3 reads TGCAGCTCTGATTGGGGCCGTGACGATGAGCAGTTCTTC. It is translated as CSSDWGRDDEQFF.

The chain has TRBV6-6 and TRBJ2-7; D call uncertain. In germline, CDR1 is MNHNY, CDR2 SVGAGI (reference sequence). The CDR3 sequence is 13 residues long. Trimming shortened V by 2 bases and J by 0 bases, and 5 bases separated the two germline ends. In DNA form, the CDR3 reads TGTGCCAGCAGTTACGCAGACTCCTACGAGCAGTACTTC. This sequence encodes CASSYADSYEQYF.

The gene calls are TRBV5-6 and TRBJ1-6; D unclear. CDR1 and CDR2 (germline): SGHDT, YYEEEE. The V end lost 0 bases, the J end lost 7 bases, and 8 bases lay between the germline ends. This CDR3 region has 14 residues. CDR3 region: CASSLVQKNSPLHF. The DNA of the CDR3 is TGTGCCAGCAGCTTGGTACAGAAGAATTCACCCCTCCACTTT.

This rearrangement joins TRBV9 to TRBJ2-7; perhaps TRBD2 as D (5 bases). Deletions cut 3 bases from V and 0 bases from J, with 7 bases between. The CDR3 sequence is 13 residues long. Germline CDR1 SGDLS, CDR2 YYNGEE. CDR3 DNA: TGTGCCAGCAGCGACCGGGACTCCTACGAGCAGTACTTC. Translating gives CASSDRDSYEQYF.

The rearrangement joins TRBV25-1 to TRBJ1-3; 8 bases map to TRBD1. The CDR3 spans 14 residues. Per the germline V gene, CDR1 is MGHDK and CDR2 is SYGVNS. V dropped 8 bases and J dropped 2; count of bases not matched to a gene: 5. The CDR3 reads CASGRTGTGNTIYF. The CDR3 bases are TGTGCCAGCGGACGGACAGGGACTGGAAACACCATATATTTT.

The table lists this clone with a count of one. The chain has TRBV27 and TRBJ1-5, with 8 bases fitting TRBD1. The CDR3 totals 19 residues. With V trimmed by 4 bases and J by 0 bases, 14 bases remained unmatched. Germline V gene lookup returns CDR1 MNHEY and CDR2 SMNVEV (reference sequence). The CDR3 DNA reads as TGTGCCAGCAGTTCCCGGGACAGGTGGCCCTTGGGTAGCAATCAGCCCCAGCATTTT. Translating it yields CASSSRDRWPLGSNQPQHF.

The chain couples TRBV5-1 to TRBJ1-6, with 9 bases matching TRBD1. V shed 4 bases and J 1 base; nucleotides not matched to a gene: 3. CDR3 length: 16 amino acids. Germline loops: CDR1 SGHRS, CDR2 YFSETQ. As DNA, the CDR3 is TGCGCCAGCAGCCGGGACAGGGTGTCCTATAATTCACCCCTCCACTTT. It translates to CASSRDRVSYNSPLHF. Using reference TRBV5-1 and TRBJ1-6 for the parts outside the CDR3, the full variable domain is KAGVTQTPRYLIKTRGQQVTLSCSPISGHRSVSWYQQTPGQGLQFLFEYFSETQRNKGNFPGRFSGRQFSNSRSEMNVSTLELGDSALYLCASSRDRVSYNSPLHFGNGTRLTVT.

The chain has TRBV23-1 and TRBJ1-3; a weak D match, TRBD1 (5 bases). TRBV23-1 is annotated as an ORF whose role is uncertain. Trimming removed 2 bases at V and 0 bases at J, with 11 bases between. This CDR3 region has 16 residues. The CDR3: CASSQPGRRSGNTIYF. CDR3 nucleotide sequence: TGCGCCAGCAGTCAACCGGGACGACGCTCTGGAAACACCATATATTTT.

V and J are TRBV2 and TRBJ2-1; 13 nucleotides line up with TRBD2. V lost 6 bases, J lost 5 bases, and 4 bases stayed unmatched. The CDR3 length is 15 residues. The germline gives CDR1 SNHLY, CDR2 FYNNEI. The CDR3 DNA sequence: TGTGCCAGCAGGCTGACTAGCGGGGGGAACAATGAGCAGTTCTTC. This gives the protein CASRLTSGGNNEQFF.

This clone occurred once. V gene TRBV28 combines with J gene TRBJ2-1; the D gene could be TRBD1 or TRBD2 (7 bases each). V lost 7 bases to trimming and J lost 0 bases, with 13 bases between them. This CDR3 is 15 amino acids long. Germline V gene sequence: CDR1 MDHEN, CDR2 SYDVKM. CDR3 protein: CASTRGGGSYNEQFF. CDR3 DNA: TGTGCCAGCACCAGGGGGGGTGGCTCCTACAATGAGCAGTTCTTC.

V is TRBV20-1 and J is TRBJ2-3, with 8 bases identical to TRBD1. Germline CDR1 DFQATT, CDR2 SNEGSKA (reference sequence). This CDR3 comprises 14 residues. Unmatched junction bases numbered 6, after V lost 3 bases and J lost 4 bases. CDR3 amino acids: CSASAPGGADTQYF. The CDR3 DNA reads TGCAGTGCTAGTGCGCCAGGGGGCGCAGATACGCAGTATTTT.

The chain has TRBV27 and TRBJ2-3, with 9 nucleotides matching TRBD2. The germline V gene encodes CDR1 MNHEY and CDR2 SMNVEV (reference sequence). The ends lost 7 bases at V and 0 bases at J; junction bases unmatched: 8. This CDR3 is 16 amino acids long. CDR3 nucleotides: TGTGCCAGCACCGCGGGGGGGTTTTATAGCACAGATACGCAGTATTTT. Residues: CASTAGGFYSTDTQYF.

The rearrangement joins TRBV6-5 to TRBJ1-2; D not certain. The CDR3 sequence is 13 residues long. The V end lost 2 bases, the J end lost 0 bases, and 4 bases lay between the germline ends. CDR1 is MNHEY and CDR2 is SVGAGI in the germline V gene. The CDR3 DNA reads as TGTGCCAGCAGTTACGAAGCTAACTATGGCTACACCTTC. As protein: CASSYEANYGYTF.

The chain uses TRBV4-2 and TRBJ2-1, with 10 bases aligning to TRBD2. Germline assignment: CDR1 LGHNA and CDR2 YNFKEQ. Trimming took 0 bases from V and 5 from J; bases not matched to a gene: 7. The CDR3 is 17 amino acids. This CDR3 is CASSQDPTSGANNEQFF. CDR3 nucleotide sequence: TGTGCCAGCAGCCAAGATCCTACTAGCGGGGCTAACAATGAGCAGTTCTTC.

This sequence joins TRBV7-9 and TRBJ1-1; D is possibly TRBD1 (5 bases). Trimming left V 5 bases short and J 5 bases short, with 12 bases between. Germline assignment: CDR1 SEHNR and CDR2 FQNEAQ (reference sequence). The CDR3 length is 13 residues. In DNA, the CDR3 is TGTGCCAGCAGCCCAAAGGGGCCGACTGAAGCTTTCTTT. It encodes CASSPKGPTEAFF. Looking up the rest from reference TRBV7-9 and TRBJ1-1 gives the full variable domain: DTGVSQNPRHKITKRGQNVTFRCDPISEHNRLYWYRQTLGQGPEFLTYFQNEAQLEKSRLLSDRFSAERPKGSFSTLEIQRTEQGDSAMYLCASSPKGPTEAFFGQGTRLTVV.

The rearrangement uses TRBV11-2 and TRBJ2-2; TRBD2 might be the D (6 bases). The CDR3 covers 14 residues. The V and J ends lost 1 base and 5 bases respectively, with 8 bases between them. Germline CDR1 SGHAT, CDR2 FQNNGV. The CDR3 sequence: CASSLAAGTGELFF. CDR3 coding DNA: TGTGCCAGCAGCTTAGCCGCGGGAACCGGGGAGCTGTTTTTT.

The V call is TRBV18, the J call TRBJ1-1; D is perhaps TRBD1 (6 bases). The CDR3 runs 14 residues. V was shortened by 2 bases and J by 6 bases, with 13 bases between the two germline ends. Germline values: CDR1 KGHSH, CDR2 LQKENI. CDR3: CASSPDQGRAEAFF. CDR3 nucleotides: TGTGCCAGCTCACCAGATCAGGGGAGGGCTGAAGCTTTCTTT.

J is TRBJ1-5 and V is TRBV2; possibly TRBD1 for D (6 bases). V shed 7 bases and J shed 5 bases, with 12 bases lying between them. The CDR3 contains 13 residues. Germline V lookup: CDR1 SNHLY, CDR2 FYNNEI. The CDR3: CASTTGMDQPQHF. CDR3 in DNA: TGTGCCAGCACTACAGGGATGGATCAGCCCCAGCATTTT. The entire variable domain, with the rest obtained from reference TRBV2 and TRBJ1-5, is as follows: EPEVTQTPSHQVTQMGQEVILRCVPISNHLYFYWYRQILGQKVEFLVSFYNNEISEKSEIFDDQFSVERPDGSNFTLKIRSTKLEDSAMYFCASTTGMDQPQHFGDGTRLSIL.

The CDR3 sequence is CASSPSGNTIYF. CDR3 nucleotides: TGTGCCAGCAGCCCCTCTGGAAACACCATATATTTT. The chain joins TRBV14 to TRBJ1-3; unclear D gene. The CDR3 contains 12 residues. Germline values: CDR1 SGHDN, CDR2 FVKESK. Trimming removed 4 bases at V and 0 bases at J, with 1 base between.

This clone turned up a few times. This chain joins TRBV4-1 and TRBJ2-7; D is perhaps TRBD1 (5 bases). This CDR3 spans 15 amino acids. CDR1 is MGHRA and CDR2 is YSYEKL in the germline V gene. Trimming left V 1 base short and J 3 bases short, with 13 bases between. CDR3: CASSQVSRADYEQYF. CDR3 in DNA: TGCGCCAGCAGCCAAGTAAGCAGGGCGGACTACGAGCAGTACTTC.

The rearrangement links TRBV25-1 to TRBJ1-5; the D gene is possibly TRBD1 (6 bases). The CDR3 totals 13 residues. Trimming removed 7 bases at V and 6 bases at J, with 13 bases between. Germline CDR1 MGHDK, CDR2 SYGVNS. The CDR3 coding sequence is TGTGCCAGCACTCCCAGGGGCGGTCAGCCCCAGCATTTT. It is translated as CASTPRGGQPQHF.

The chain recombines TRBV11-1 with TRBJ2-3; perhaps TRBD2 as D (5 bases). Germline loops: CDR1 SGHAT, CDR2 FQDESV (reference sequence). The CDR3 covers 14 residues. V was cut by 3 bases and J by 5 bases, with 12 bases left in between. Here the CDR3 reads CASSLTRVGDTQYF. The DNA of the CDR3 is TGTGCCAGCAGCTTGACGAGGGTAGGAGATACGCAGTATTTT.

J is TRBJ2-1 and V is TRBV5-4, with TRBD2 as a possible D gene (7 bases). The V gene lost 3 bases and the J gene lost 2 bases, with 18 bases spanning the gap. Germline V CDR1 and CDR2: SGHNT, YYREEE (reference sequence). The CDR3 has 17 residues. CDR3 nucleotides: TGTGCCAGCAGCTGGAGTCCGGGCGGGGGCACCTACAATGAGCAGTTCTTC. Translation gives CASSWSPGGGTYNEQFF.

The CDR3 DNA sequence: TGCGCCAGCAGCCAAGGACGGTCACCCCTCCACTTT. Its protein product is CASSQGRSPLHF. The rearrangement links TRBV4-1 to TRBJ1-6; D remains ambiguous. The ends were cut back, 1 base at V and 10 bases at J, with 5 bases in the middle. The germline CDR1 and CDR2 sequences are MGHRA and YSYEKL. This CDR3 contains 12 residues.